A single sample gave rise to the 30 T cell receptor beta chains below, sequenced in a study of cytomegalovirus exposure and HLA in healthy donors. The PCR ran on 60 Vbeta and 13 Jbeta primers. Measured with immunoSEQ multiplex PCR; TCRdb has only the in-frame clones, and not every one. The table includes approximately 190,000 clones, about 90% detected once. The sequenced material came from PBMCs. These receptors originate from a boy aged 2 to 9 in good health and CMV-seronegative.

The chain links TRBV6-5 to TRBJ2-1; the match to TRBD2 covers 9 bases. From germline, CDR1 is MNHEY and CDR2 SVGAGI. The CDR3 runs to 13 residues. V lost 8 bases and J lost 7; bases outside the gene matches: 6. CDR3 DNA sequence: TGTGCCAGCGGGACTAGCAGGGTTAATGAGCAGTTCTTC. Protein product: CASGTSRVNEQFF.

This clone was recorded once. The genes are TRBV9 and TRBJ1-4, with D unclear. Germline lookup yields CDR1 SGDLS and CDR2 YYNGEE. The V end was cut by 3 bases, the J end by 0 bases, with 12 bases between. The CDR3 extends over 16 amino acids. CDR3 DNA: TGTGCCAGCAGCGCGAGCCTGGGCGCAACTAATGAAAAACTGTTTTTT. Translating it yields CASSASLGATNEKLFF.

The V gene is TRBV27, the J gene TRBJ2-1, with 14 bases that match TRBD2. The ends lost 2 bases at V and 9 bases at J; junction bases unmatched: 3. Germline V gene data show CDR1 as MNHEY and CDR2 as SMNVEV (reference sequence). This CDR3 has 15 residues. CDR3 protein: CASSLGLAGGSEQFF. CDR3 coding DNA: TGTGCCAGCAGTTTAGGACTAGCGGGGGGAAGTGAGCAGTTCTTC.

This clone has a handful of counts. The chain uses TRBV6-1 and TRBJ2-3, with a tentative D call TRBD1 (7 bases). Germline CDR1 and CDR2: MNHNS and SASEGT. V gave up 3 bases and J gave up 3 bases, with 13 bases separating them. CDR3 length equals 15 residues. The CDR3 protein is CASSEEGASTDTQYF. As DNA, the CDR3 is TGTGCCAGCAGTGAGGAGGGGGCGTCAACAGATACGCAGTATTTT.

This clone was observed a few times. The rearrangement uses TRBV10-3 and TRBJ2-1, with 12 bases identical to TRBD2. V was pared by 8 bases and J by 6 bases, with 5 bases of the junction left unmatched. Germline V gene data show CDR1 as ENHRY and CDR2 as SYGVKD. The CDR3 has 14 residues. In DNA, the CDR3 is TGTGCCATCGCATCGGGACTAGCGGGCAATGAGCAGTTCTTC. Amino acids: CAIASGLAGNEQFF.

The chain joins TRBV27 to TRBJ2-3, with 15 bases that match TRBD2. V dropped 6 bases and J dropped 8; count of bases not matched to a gene: 6. Germline V gene data show CDR1 as MNHEY and CDR2 as SMNVEV (reference sequence). The CDR3 has 15 residues. CDR3 in amino acids: CASSGLAGGRGTQYF. CDR3 nucleotides: TGTGCCAGCAGCGGACTAGCGGGAGGGCGGGGTACGCAGTATTTT.

J is TRBJ1-5 and V is TRBV28, with D possibly TRBD1 on 6 matching bases. This CDR3 spans 19 amino acids. Germline V gene data show CDR1 as MDHEN and CDR2 as SYDVKM. The germline V and J ends were trimmed by 6 bases and 1 base, with 25 bases remaining between them. This CDR3 reads CASRLLGRGGSRSNQPQHF. In DNA, the CDR3 is TGTGCCAGCAGACTCCTCGGGAGGGGGGGTAGTCGGAGCAATCAGCCCCAGCATTTT.

J is TRBJ2-7 and V is TRBV7-9; TRBD2 aligns across 10 bases. Germline CDR1 SEHNR, CDR2 FQNEAQ (reference sequence). The CDR3 covers 14 residues. V lost 5 bases, J lost 4 bases, and 5 bases stayed unmatched. The CDR3 loop reads CASSLGLASYEQYF. CDR3 coding DNA: TGTGCCAGCAGCCTGGGACTAGCGTCTTACGAGCAGTACTTC.

The V call is TRBV9, the J call TRBJ1-4; D gene unclear. Trimming removed 0 bases at V and 6 bases at J, with 12 bases between. The CDR3 is made up of 15 amino acids. Germline loops: CDR1 SGDLS, CDR2 YYNGEE. The CDR3 protein is CASSVGEGPDEKLFF. CDR3 DNA: TGTGCCAGCAGCGTAGGAGAGGGTCCGGATGAAAAACTGTTTTTT.

V usage is TRBV6-5 and J usage is TRBJ2-3; 12 nucleotides agree with TRBD2. CDR1 and CDR2 from the germline V gene are MNHEY and SVGAGI. V was pared by 2 bases and J by 6 bases, with 6 bases of the junction left unmatched. The CDR3 contains 16 residues. DNA for the CDR3: TGTGCCAGCAGTTACACACTAGCGGGAGGTGGCGATACGCAGTATTTT. It translates to CASSYTLAGGGDTQYF.

This clone was found a few times. The rearrangement links TRBV28 to TRBJ1-5, with TRBD1 identical over 8 bases. The CDR3 is 13 amino acids. J lost 9 bases, V lost 7 bases, and 8 bases had no gene match. The germline gives CDR1 MDHEN, CDR2 SYDVKM. The chain's CDR3 is CASIGQGLRPQHF. CDR3 DNA: TGTGCCAGCATCGGACAGGGACTTCGGCCCCAGCATTTT.

This clone came up a few times. CDR3 nucleotides: TGTGCCAGCAGCCCTGGGACAGGGAACAATCAGCCCCAGCATTTT. Translation: CASSPGTGNNQPQHF. The V and J genes are TRBV5-4 and TRBJ1-5, with 9 nucleotides matching TRBD1. V shed 4 bases and J 3 bases; nucleotides not matched to a gene: 5. The germline CDR1 and CDR2 sequences are SGHNT and YYREEE (reference sequence). The CDR3 contains 15 residues.

The V and J genes are TRBV18 and TRBJ1-3; D possibly corresponds to TRBD1 (6 bases). The V end was cut by 2 bases, the J end by 0 bases, with 23 bases between. The CDR3 extends over 20 amino acids. Germline CDR1 KGHSH, CDR2 LQKENI. In nucleotides, the CDR3 is TGTGCCAGCTCACCAATTCAGAAGGACAGCCGTTTATTCTCTGGAAACACCATATATTTT. It encodes CASSPIQKDSRLFSGNTIYF.

The chain couples TRBV4-1 to TRBJ1-2; 8 nucleotides agree with TRBD1. The CDR3 runs 16 residues. V lost 4 bases to trimming and J lost 5 bases; unmatched junction nucleotides: 12. Germline V gives CDR1 MGHRA, CDR2 YSYEKL. CDR3 protein: CASSLTTGQGGYGYTF. Written as DNA, the CDR3 is TGCGCCAGCAGCCTCACTACAGGACAGGGAGGATATGGCTACACCTTC.

The chain uses TRBV29-1 and TRBJ2-2; 9 bases fit TRBD2. This CDR3 has 16 amino acids. Germline CDR1 SQVTM, CDR2 ANQGSEA. V shed 6 bases, J shed 6 bases, and the junction held 14 bases outside the gene matches. Here the CDR3 reads CSVWIVAGVIPGELFF. The CDR3 nucleotides are TGCAGCGTCTGGATTGTAGCGGGAGTGATCCCCGGGGAGCTGTTTTTT.

CDR3 nucleotide sequence: TGTGCCAGCAGAGCCGACAGGGGTCTAATTAATTCACCCCTCCACTTT. Its protein is CASRADRGLINSPLHF. This chain links TRBV28 with TRBJ1-6, with 8 bases that match TRBD1. V trimming: 6 bases; J trimming: 6 bases; junction bases outside the gene matches: 10. Germline assignment: CDR1 MDHEN and CDR2 SYDVKM. The CDR3 is 16 amino acids.

The table lists this clone with a count of one. The gene calls are TRBV27 and TRBJ1-2; D possibly corresponds to TRBD1 (5 bases). The CDR3 sequence is 14 residues long. Trimming took off 5 bases at V and 1 base at J, with 11 bases between the two ends. Looked up from germline, CDR1 is MNHEY and CDR2 is SMNVEV (reference sequence). The CDR3 sequence is CASSPGALNYGYTF. The CDR3, as DNA: TGTGCCAGCAGTCCTGGGGCTCTTAACTATGGCTACACCTTC.

The chain carries TRBV7-8 and TRBJ2-6; D unclear. CDR3 length equals 14 residues. V lost 5 bases to trimming and J lost 0 bases, with 5 bases between them. The germline V gene has CDR1 SGHVS and CDR2 FQNEAQ. CDR3 amino acids: CASSPLSGANVLTF. CDR3 nucleotides: TGTGCCAGCAGCCCCCTCTCTGGGGCCAACGTCCTGACTTTC.

This chain links TRBV7-9 with TRBJ1-4; a possible D gene is TRBD1 (5 bases). Germline CDR1 reads SEHNR; CDR2 reads FQNEAQ (reference sequence). V lost 5 bases and J lost 5, with 18 bases in between. There are 16 residues in the CDR3. CDR3 in DNA: TGTGCCAGCAGCCCACCCCTCGGGGGGTCCAATGAAAAACTGTTTTTT. Translated: CASSPPLGGSNEKLFF. Full variable domain (rest looked up from reference TRBV7-9 and TRBJ1-4): DTGVSQNPRHKITKRGQNVTFRCDPISEHNRLYWYRQTLGQGPEFLTYFQNEAQLEKSRLLSDRFSAERPKGSFSTLEIQRTEQGDSAMYLCASSPPLGGSNEKLFFGSGTQLSVL.

CDR3 sequence (DNA): TGTGCCAGCAGTGAAGCGGGAGGGGCGGAGACCCAGTACTTC. Amino acids: CASSEAGGAETQYF. The chain is built from TRBV6-1 and TRBJ2-5; the match to TRBD2 covers 7 bases. The V gene's germline CDR1 is MNHNS and CDR2 SASEGT. CDR3 length equals 14 residues. The junction had 3 bases not matched to a gene; V was cut back by 0 bases and J by 5 bases.

This sequence joins TRBV6-5 and TRBJ1-2, with TRBD1 as a possible D gene (6 bases). The CDR3 has 15 amino acids. Germline V gene data show CDR1 as MNHEY and CDR2 as SVGAGI. V was trimmed by 1 base and J by 4 bases, leaving 13 bases between them. For the CDR3, the DNA is TGTGCCAGCAGTTACTTCCGGACAGCTCCCTATGGCTACACCTTC. It specifies CASSYFRTAPYGYTF.

This CDR3 reads CASRRGVETQYF. CDR3 nucleotide sequence: TGTGCCAGCAGGCGAGGCGTCGAGACCCAGTACTTC. The chain is built from TRBV2 and TRBJ2-5; D unclear. CDR1 is SNHLY, CDR2 FYNNEI, per germline. The CDR3 runs to 12 residues. Trimming pared 6 bases from V and 5 bases from J, leaving 10 bases between.

This clone came up a few times. The chain combines TRBV14 with TRBJ1-4; D is uncertain. Germline CDR1 and CDR2: SGHDN and FVKESK. V lost 1 base and J 5 bases, leaving 8 bases between the germline ends. CDR3 size: 14 residues. CDR3 coding DNA: TGTGCCAGCAGCCAAGTACACCCGAATGAAAAACTGTTTTTT. As protein: CASSQVHPNEKLFF. Filled out from reference TRBV14 and TRBJ1-4, the complete variable domain reads EAGVTQFPSHSVIEKGQTVTLRCDPISGHDNLYWYRRVMGKEIKFLLHFVKESKQDESGMPNNRFLAERTGGTYSTLKVQPAELEDSGVYFCASSQVHPNEKLFFGSGTQLSVL.

This rearrangement joins TRBV28 to TRBJ2-7, with D unresolved. Germline V gene lookup returns CDR1 MDHEN and CDR2 SYDVKM. Trimming took off 8 bases at V and 6 bases at J, with 14 bases between the two ends. The length of the CDR3 is 12 residues. The CDR3 nucleotides are TGTGCCAGCTCCTCTATATCGGGCGAGCAGTACTTC. It translates to CASSSISGEQYF.

CDR3 bases: TGTGCCAGCAGTCCGCCTGTGAGAGAAAAACTGTTTTTT. It encodes CASSPPVREKLFF. V usage is TRBV28 and J usage is TRBJ1-4; D is ambiguous. This CDR3 is built from 13 residues. Looked up from germline, CDR1 is MDHEN and CDR2 is SYDVKM. V gave up 5 bases and J gave up 8 bases, with 12 bases separating them.

The rearrangement uses TRBV21-1 and TRBJ1-5; TRBD1, the table's D call, was not compared with the DNA. TRBV21-1 is shown as a pseudogene. The CDR3 is 16 amino acids. For the CDR3, the DNA is TGTGCCAGCAGCGCATGGAACAGGGATAGAACTCAGCCCCAGCATTTT. Protein: CASSAWNRDRTQPQHF.

The J gene is TRBJ2-1, the V gene TRBV15; 9 bases line up with TRBD2. The CDR3 is 16 amino acids. V lost 1 base to trimming and J lost 7 bases; unmatched junction nucleotides: 8. CDR1 is LNHNV and CDR2 is YYDKDF in the germline V gene (reference sequence). CDR3 nucleotides: TGTGCCACCAGCAGAGCGGTAGCGGGAGTACTTAATGAGCAGTTCTTC. This gives the protein CATSRAVAGVLNEQFF.

The CDR3 here is CASSTDRVSYF. The CDR3 bases are TGTGCCAGCAGCACCGACAGGGTCTCGTACTTC. This sequence joins TRBV7-9 and TRBJ2-7; 7 positions match TRBD1. CDR1 and CDR2 from the germline V gene are SEHNR and FQNEAQ (reference sequence). J was trimmed by 12 bases and V by 5 bases; bases with no gene match: 7. CDR3 size: 11 residues.

This clone was seen a single time. The V gene is TRBV14, the J gene TRBJ2-7; D call uncertain. CDR1 and CDR2 (germline): SGHDN, FVKESK. The CDR3 has 15 residues. V gave up 4 bases and J gave up 5 bases, with 18 bases separating them. This CDR3 is CASSPLRVASDEQYF. The DNA for the CDR3 is TGTGCCAGCAGCCCCCTTAGAGTAGCTTCTGACGAGCAGTACTTC.

The chain links TRBV5-1 to TRBJ2-1; D ambiguous. V lost 0 bases and J 3 bases, leaving 10 bases between the germline ends. Germline loops: CDR1 SGHRS, CDR2 YFSETQ. This CDR3 has 15 residues. CDR3 DNA sequence: TGCGCCAGCAGCTTGGGTGCAGGTCGCTACAATGAGCAGTTCTTC. It encodes CASSLGAGRYNEQFF.